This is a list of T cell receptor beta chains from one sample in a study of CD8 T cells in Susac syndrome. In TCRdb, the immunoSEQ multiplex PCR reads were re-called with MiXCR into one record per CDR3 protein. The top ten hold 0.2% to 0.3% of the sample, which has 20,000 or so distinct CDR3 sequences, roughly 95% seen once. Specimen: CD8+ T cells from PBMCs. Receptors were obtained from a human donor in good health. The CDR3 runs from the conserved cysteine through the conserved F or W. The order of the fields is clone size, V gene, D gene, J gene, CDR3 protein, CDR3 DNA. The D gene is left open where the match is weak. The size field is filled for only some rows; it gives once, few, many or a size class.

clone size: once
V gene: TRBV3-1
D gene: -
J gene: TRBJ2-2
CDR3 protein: CASSPLGGTGELFF
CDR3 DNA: TGTGCCAGCAGCCCCCTAGGAGGAACCGGGGAGCTGTTTTTT

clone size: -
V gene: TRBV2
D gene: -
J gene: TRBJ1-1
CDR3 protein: CASNLVWGIGLPFF
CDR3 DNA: TGTGCCAGCAATCTTGTTTGGGGTATAGGCTTGCCGTTCTTT

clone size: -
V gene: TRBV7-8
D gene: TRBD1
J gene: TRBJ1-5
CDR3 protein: CASSSTKQGAIVNQPQHF
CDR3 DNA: TGTGCCAGCAGCTCAACCAAACAGGGGGCGATAGTCAATCAGCCCCAGCATTTT

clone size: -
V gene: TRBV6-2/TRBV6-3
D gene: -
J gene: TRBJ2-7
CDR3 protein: CASSYPDYEQYF
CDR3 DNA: TGTGCCAGCAGTTATCCGGACTACGAGCAGTACTTC

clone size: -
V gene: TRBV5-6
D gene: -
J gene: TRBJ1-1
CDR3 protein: CASTVGGTEAFF
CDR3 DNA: TGTGCCAGCACCGTTGGCGGCACTGAAGCTTTCTTT

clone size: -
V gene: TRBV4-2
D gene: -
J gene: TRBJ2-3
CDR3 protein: CASSPEGDTTDTQYF
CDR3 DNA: TGTGCCAGCAGCCCCGAGGGGGACACCACAGATACGCAGTATTTT

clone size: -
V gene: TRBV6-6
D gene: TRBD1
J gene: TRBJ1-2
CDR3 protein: CASSDNRDRDYGYTF
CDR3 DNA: TGTGCCAGCAGTGACAACCGGGACAGGGACTATGGCTACACCTTC

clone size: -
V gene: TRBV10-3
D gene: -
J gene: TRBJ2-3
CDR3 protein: CAISDGIRGPTDTQYF
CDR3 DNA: TGTGCCATCAGTGACGGCATTCGGGGACCCACAGATACGCAGTATTTT

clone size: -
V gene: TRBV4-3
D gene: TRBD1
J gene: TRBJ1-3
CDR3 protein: CASSQGTGVSSGNTIYF
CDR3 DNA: TGCGCCAGCAGCCAAGGGACAGGAGTTAGCTCTGGAAACACCATATATTTT

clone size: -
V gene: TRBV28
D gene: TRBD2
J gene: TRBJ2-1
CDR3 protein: CASSPLLAGGNEQFF
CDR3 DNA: TGTGCCAGCAGTCCATTACTAGCGGGAGGCAATGAGCAGTTCTTC

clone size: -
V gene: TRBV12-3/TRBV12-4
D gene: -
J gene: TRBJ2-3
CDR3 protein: CASSPLRATDTQYF
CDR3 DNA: TGTGCCAGCAGCCCCCTCAGGGCCACAGATACGCAGTATTTT

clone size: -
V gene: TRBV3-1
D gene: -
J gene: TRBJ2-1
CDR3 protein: CASSLRGSSSYNEQFF
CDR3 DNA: TGTGCCAGCAGCCTTCGGGGGTCGAGCTCCTACAATGAGCAGTTCTTC

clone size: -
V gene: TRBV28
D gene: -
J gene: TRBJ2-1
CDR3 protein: CASSPRPNEQFF
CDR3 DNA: TGTGCCAGCAGCCCGCGCCCAAATGAGCAGTTCTTC

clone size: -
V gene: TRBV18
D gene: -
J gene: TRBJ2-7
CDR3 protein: CASSPGDYEQYF
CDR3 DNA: TGTGCCAGCTCACCAGGGGACTACGAGCAGTACTTC

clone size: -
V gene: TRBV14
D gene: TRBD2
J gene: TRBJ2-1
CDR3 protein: CASSQGPERGEQFF
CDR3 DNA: TGTGCCAGCAGCCAAGGGCCCGAGCGGGGGGAGCAGTTCTTC

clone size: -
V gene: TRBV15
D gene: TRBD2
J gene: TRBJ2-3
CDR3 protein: CATNQLAGSTDTQYF
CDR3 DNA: TGTGCCACCAACCAACTAGCGGGCAGCACAGATACGCAGTATTTT